This entry describes one T cell receptor (beta chain). The clone's antigen remains unknown. The junction carries 11 bases between V and J, which are trimmed by 0 bases and 5 bases respectively. In the germline V gene, CDR1 corresponds to SGHTA and CDR2 to FQGTGA. From its cysteine to its phenylalanine, the CDR3 spans 15 amino acids. Here the CDR3 DNA is all that survives: 45 bases in frame from base 1. Receptor amplification or capture employed the immunoSEQ multiplex PCR assay. The multiplex PCR relied on a mix of 60 forward primers for TCR Vbeta segments and 13 reverse primers for TCR Jbeta segments. The CDR3 region of rearranged TCR beta genes was amplified from genomic DNA by a multiplex PCR assay. The Illumina HiSeq System was used to sequence the amplified TCR beta libraries as 87-base-pair reads. Per the original workflow: In a later analysis, roughly 80 million unique TCR beta chains were counted across the 500 to 700 repertoires, and about 10 million of these chains were shared by at least two donors. A nearest-neighbor algorithm error-corrected the raw reads and collapsed the reads into unique sequences, merging closely related sequences to remove PCR and sequencing errors. V, D and J gene segments were assigned by aligning CDR3 sequences to IMGT reference sequences. For a sequence to be retained, a match of at least six nucleotides to both a V gene segment and a J gene segment was required. Rearrangements were called productive when the CDR3 lacked stop codons and stayed in frame with V and J; all others were non-productive. CDR3 was defined by IMGT convention, running from the second conserved V-encoded cysteine to the conserved J-encoded phenylalanine. The earlier analysis of 500 to 750 of the donors excluded any sequence lacking an unambiguous match to a single V gene segment. An earlier analysis of over 450 of the donors classified V segments as functional when productive rearrangements were above 56.7% and as segregating when the standard deviation between donors was above 5%. A statistical classification framework was built to diagnose cytomegalovirus status from the catalog of TCR beta chain sequences. V and J gene assignment, in a later analysis, came from comparing TCR nucleotide sequences with IMGT/GENE-DB human TR gene sequences. Using the TCRdist pipeline, a later analysis assigned CDR3 sequences along with most-parsimonious VDJ recombination scenarios. In a later analysis, every TCR beta chain was defined by the combination of its CDR3 amino acid sequence and its V-gene family, and reads without a unique V-gene family were dropped. As a way to deal with suspected cross-contamination and a sequencing artifact, a later analysis dropped 450 to 600 nucleotide sequences that were highly shared and had low generation probability. A later analysis calculated a clonal expansion index for each public chain from normalized within-repertoire ranks of inferred template counts. In a later analysis, generation probabilities were computed using a VDJ recombination model fitted to out-of-frame rearrangements, and the results were checked against IGoR. In a later analysis, TCR-TCR, TCR-HLA and TCR-CMV co-occurrence was scored with hypergeometric tests, and a repertoire-size bias correction was applied to TCR pairs. False discovery rates were estimated in a later analysis by permuting HLA or CMV assignments 20 times. In a later analysis, co-occurring TCRs were grouped with DBSCAN, and TCRdist sequence similarity was added when clustering was performed within HLA-allele-positive subsets. Repertoires with fewer than 30,000 or more than 120,000 public chains, plus five repertoires with anomalous nucleotide sharing, were excluded from co-occurrence clustering. Imported from immuneACCESS, the table was reduced by TCRdb to in-frame sequences with V and J called. These copies leave out some clones; in studies compared against another copy, an unresolved V gene accounts for under half, and the cause of the remainder is not known. D and trimming were read from the DNA, whereas the V and J calls and clone size are those reported in that table. Per the sample table, the count is about 88,000 clones. The ten top clones hold 5.5% to 6.5% of the sample.

This sample is part of a study of cytomegalovirus exposure and HLA in healthy donors (dated by TCRdb to 2016 to 2017). About the full investigation: An earlier analysis of under 600 of the donors reported approximately 270 Gb of sequence data and roughly 100 million unique TCR beta sequences from about 179 million T cells. An early release that covered about 600 HLA-typed donors contained about 290 gigabases of sequencing data and around 80 million unique TCR sequences. Among the approximately 430 genotyped donors, approximately 77% belonged to the genetic ancestry cluster associated with self-reported Caucasian donors. The aim of the study was to test whether cataloging public T cell receptors could identify signatures of past pathogen exposure. The study used immunosequencing to profile the T cell repertoires of 666 subjects and linked those repertoires to cytomegalovirus serostatus. A separate validation cohort of 90 to 150 different subjects was used in addition to the roughly 670-subject first cohort. The study combined high-throughput TCR immunosequencing, statistical association of individual TCRs with disease status, and machine learning to predict cytomegalovirus infection status. A later analysis re-examined previously published TCR beta repertoires from more than 550 donors and added high-resolution HLA genotyping to investigate patterns of TCR occurrence. Rather than drawing on any new phenotypic data, the later analysis identified candidate immune exposures from TCR beta sequences and the way those sequences occurred across donors. In an earlier analysis of 587 of the donors, high-throughput TCR beta sequencing was used to judge whether each TCR beta V gene segment behaved as functional or pseudogenic. Donor age, sex, ethnicity and CMV serostatus were collected together with the repertoire data. Genome-wide SNP genotypes for about 65% of the roughly 700 donors were used in a later genetic analysis, which treated that subset as a discovery cohort. All discovery cohort repertoires had been generated on a single sequencing platform. Both class I and class II loci were covered by HLA typing, at four-digit resolution. Typing coverage differed by locus: A, B, C, DRB1 and DQB1 were typed in roughly 629-640 donors, DQA1 in about 560, DPA1 in 600 to 610, and DPB1 in 400 to 480. Roughly five DR-DQ haplotypes were treated as single units for association and clustering because of strong linkage in the cohort. On average, about 200,000 unique TCR beta nucleotide sequences were sequenced per donor among a few hundred genotyped donors of the cohort, with 15% to 20% of those sequences being non-productive.

In total, 600 or so healthy bone marrow donors made up the cohort. Cohort members were all nominally healthy when sampled, although unrecorded immune exposures were likely present. The donor tested CMV seropositive, placing the donor among the 290 or so seropositive members of the cohort. Each donor provided a peripheral blood sample, and peripheral blood mononuclear cells were used for TCR beta sequencing. The Qiagen DNeasy Blood Extraction Kit was used to extract genomic DNA from the blood cell samples. The study at large found these results: A further reported finding was that TCR beta sequences accurately predicted the HLA-A and HLA-B alleles for most subjects in the first cohort. Because counts were too low, about 18 rarely observed V segments, including chromosome 9 orphons, were excluded from the earlier analysis of 587 of the donors. This cohort had only TCR beta chains sequenced, and the lack of alpha or paired-chain data limited which features could be detected. Most CMV-associated TCR beta chains appeared to be HLA-restricted in a later analysis, and the HLA associations seemed to be driven largely by CMV exposure. A few of the identified cytomegalovirus-associated TCR beta chains were confirmed in vitro to be specific for cytomegalovirus antigens. In a later analysis, HLA-associated TCR beta chains were found to be more clonally expanded and to have lower generation probabilities than equally common non-associated chains. The classifier was reported to diagnose cytomegalovirus status with high specificity and sensitivity in both the original cohort and the validation cohort. CMV serostatus was the only immune exposure information available for the cohort. According to a later analysis, parvovirus B19, influenza, CMV and Epstein-Barr virus appeared linked to several top co-occurrence clusters. In a later genetic analysis, a missense DCLRE1C variant was associated with V-gene and J-gene trimming of TCR beta chains, and the association was replicated in an independent cohort. A later genetic analysis reported fewer N-insertions in productive TCRs among donors in an Asian-associated ancestry cluster than the roughly 700-donor mean. Some IMGT-functional V segments, including TRBV6-2 and TRBV6-3, could not be distinguished by the 87-base-pair reads and were therefore excluded. The study gave a list of about 160 TCR beta chains associated with cytomegalovirus. When HLA alleles, especially DR and DQ, strongly co-occurred, TCR associations were difficult to assign to individual alleles. Sequencing depth was assumed to be roughly uniform across donors in the presence/absence analyses, though that assumption may not hold. The sequencing pipeline was judged likely to have produced a cluster of highly shared sequence variants as a technical artifact. Because some donors lacked HLA typing at each locus, the association tests relied only on the typed subset. In a later analysis, TCR association rates were found to vary across HLA loci, with the most associated TCRs seen for DRB1 alleles and the fewest for HLA-C alleles. Specific HLA alleles were associated with some 15,000 TCR beta sequences at a false discovery rate of 0.05 in a later analysis. The authors suggested that the approach could potentially be extended to other disease states and immunological phenotypes. Correlated functional status among segregating V segments might be attributable to linkage disequilibrium, but an unknown experimental factor could not be ruled out. In an earlier analysis of approximately 590 of the donors, most TCR beta V segments appeared in productive rearrangements about 87% or about 30% of the time, broadly matching IMGT annotations. Most TCR sequences were seen in very few donors, while some public TCRs were found in many individuals.

The sample consisted of PBMCs. The rearrangement combines TRBV7-3 with TRBJ2-1; TRBD2 is a weak D gene call, 5 bases matching. The sequence was collected from a girl aged 5 to 17 in good health and CMV-seropositive. The sequenced DNA is TGTGCCAGCAGCTTAACAGGGAACGGGAACAATGAGCAGTTCTTC. Its coded protein is CASSLTGNGNNEQFF.